This TCR beta chain was captured by sequencing in a study of T-cell memory formation after mild COVID-19. A remark on this clonotype: Its antigen remains unknown.

Study-level points and caveats: Balance between CD4 and CD8 was seen in clones contracting day 15 to 85, and a CD4+ lean was seen in later expanders. Unconfirmed was the SARS-CoV-2 specificity of second-wave clones that peaked on day 37.

TCRdb independently ran MiXCR on the 5' RACE reads; one entry per CDR3 protein. The sample consists of under 700,000 distinct CDR3 sequences, around 20% of them appearing once. Material for sequencing was PBMCs or a T cell subset sorted from them (not recorded which). The receptor comes from an adult woman who had mild COVID-19 (a few samples of this study predate the infection). Cell type and time point are not known.

The chain's CDR3 is CASSPVWTPYNEQFF. In DNA, the CDR3 is TGTGCCAGCAGTCCGGTCTGGACTCCATACAATGAGCAGTTCTTC. The chain recombines TRBV6-2 or TRBV6-3 with TRBJ2-1; D is perhaps TRBD2 (5 bases). Per the germline V gene, CDR1 is MNHEY and CDR2 is SVGEGT. The CDR3 covers 15 residues. V lost 5 bases and J 4 bases, leaving 15 bases between the germline ends.